This T cell receptor beta chain comes out of a study of graft-versus-host responses after intestinal transplantation. Study overall: Recipients across the board were started on anti-thymocyte globulin induction, then kept on tacrolimus and steroids for 2 to 4 years. Findings and caveats of the study: Recipient marrow held GvH clones, some first seen in ileum or blood. Peak levels of circulating GvH clones tracked with early post-transplant HvG declines.

Concerning this clone itself: The antigen is unknown.

Produced via immunoSEQ multiplex PCR; TCRdb's table is partial and in-frame only. The sample lists about 82,000 clones; 91% were seen once. CDR3 length: 16 amino acids. The germline CDR1 and CDR2 sequences are PRHDT and FYEKMQ (reference sequence). The J segment lost 4 bases and the V segment lost 5 bases, leaving 13 bases of the junction unmatched. The TCR sequence derives from a human donor who received an intestinal transplant. This chain links TRBV13 with TRBJ1-1; TRBD1 agrees at 7 bases. The sample consisted of unstimulated CD4+ T cells sorted from spleen or lymph node cells, taken before intestinal transplant. CDR3 amino acids: CASSTRGRQGPTEAFF. The DNA of the CDR3 is TGTGCCAGCAGCACCAGGGGGAGACAGGGTCCCACTGAAGCTTTCTTT. Full variable domain (remainder filled in from reference TRBV13 and TRBJ1-1): AAGVIQSPRHLIKEKRETATLKCYPIPRHDTVYWYQQGPGQDPQFLISFYEKMQSDKGSIPDRFSAQQFSDYHSELNMSSLELGDSALYFCASSTRGRQGPTEAFFGQGTRLTVV.